This TCR beta chain was profiled in a study of blood T cells in healthy people across ages. Using a J-beta primer mix together with a sample-barcoded 5' primer, a second PCR was run for 7 to 11 cycles. Per-sample output comprised a minimum of 2.5 million paired-end reads containing CDR3. A single record per CDR3 protein comes from TCRdb applying MiXCR to the 5' RACE reads. The table lists hundreds of thousands of distinct CDR3 sequences, about 20% of them singletons. This clonotype has only a few counts. The antigen is undetermined. Per the germline V gene, CDR1 is LGHDT and CDR2 is YNNKEL (reference sequence). V lost 2 bases to trimming and J lost 9 bases, with 13 bases between them. The CDR3 has 13 amino acids. Study-wide results and limits: Long-lived and aged donors differed, with more naive CD4+ cells and higher diversity in the long-lived.

Sequencing was done on a sample of blood. The origin of this receptor is a man in his 70s in good health. V and J are TRBV3-1 and TRBJ1-1, with D maybe TRBD1 (6 bases). CDR3 DNA: TGTGCCAGCAGCCAACGAGGGACACAAAAAGCTTTCTTT. Its protein is CASSQRGTQKAFF.